The clone carrying this T cell receptor beta chain has only one observation. An end of the junction does not agree with germline; a read error may underlie this. The data were obtained in a study of control samples from healthy donors and cancer patients. Some clones are missing from TCRdb's copy, which holds only in-frame ones; the method was immunoSEQ multiplex PCR. The sample carries fewer than 300,000 clones, approximately 80% recorded once. The CDR3 length is 14 residues. Germline V lookup: CDR1 SGHAT, CDR2 FQNNGV. Input material: PBMCs. The genes are TRBV11-2 and TRBJ2-1; D is perhaps TRBD1 (6 bases). This clonotype originated in a woman aged 60 to 75 with lung cancer. CDR3 loop: CASRLGGWDNEQFF. CDR3 in DNA: TGTGCCAGCAGATTAGGGGGATGGGACAATGAGCAGTTCTTC.